This T cell receptor beta chain was sequenced for a study of CD8 T cells in Susac syndrome. The length of the CDR3 is 14 residues. In germline, CDR1 is KGHSH, CDR2 LQKENI. V dropped 2 bases and J dropped 0 bases, with 7 bases sitting between them. RNA totalling 0.5 to 1 ug underwent reverse transcription with random hexamers. Multiplex immunoSEQ PCR targeted 54 Vbeta and 13 Jbeta TCR beta segments. TCRdb processed the immunoSEQ multiplex PCR reads anew with MiXCR; each CDR3 protein has one entry. The repertoire has about 160,000 distinct CDR3 sequences, 92% of them found once; the top ten carry around 0.087%. As controls, healthy donors matched for age and sex were used. TEMRA cells underwent FACS enrichment and CD8+ and CD4+ T cells underwent negative isolation.

This sequence originates from a human donor in good health. The sequencing sample was made of CD4+ T cells from PBMCs. This chain joins TRBV18 and TRBJ1-1; D is unclear. CDR3 sequence reads: CASSPNGLNTEAFF. CDR3 sequence (DNA): TGTGCCAGCTCACCAAATGGGCTGAACACTGAAGCTTTCTTT. Full variable domain (missing parts from reference TRBV18 and TRBJ1-1): NAGVMQNPRHLVRRRGQEARLRCSPMKGHSHVYWYRQLPEEGLKFMVYLQKENIIDESGMPKERFSAEFPKEGPSILRIQQVVRGDSAAYFCASSPNGLNTEAFFGQGTRLTVV.